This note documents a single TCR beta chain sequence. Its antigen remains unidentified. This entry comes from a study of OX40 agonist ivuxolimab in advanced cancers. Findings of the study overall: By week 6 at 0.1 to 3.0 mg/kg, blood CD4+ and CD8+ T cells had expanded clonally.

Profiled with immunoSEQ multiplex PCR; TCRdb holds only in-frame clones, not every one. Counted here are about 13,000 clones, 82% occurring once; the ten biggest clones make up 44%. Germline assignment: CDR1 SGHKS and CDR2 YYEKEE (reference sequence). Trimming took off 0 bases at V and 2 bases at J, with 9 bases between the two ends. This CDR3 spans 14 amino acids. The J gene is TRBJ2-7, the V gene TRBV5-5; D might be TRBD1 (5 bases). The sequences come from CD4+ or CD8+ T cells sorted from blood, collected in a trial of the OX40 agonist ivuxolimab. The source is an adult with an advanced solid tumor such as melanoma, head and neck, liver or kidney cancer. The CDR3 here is CASSLGWGTYEQYF. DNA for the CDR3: TGTGCCAGCAGCTTGGGATGGGGCACCTACGAGCAGTACTTC.